In this sample, the clone carrying this T cell receptor beta chain turned up many times. Its antigen is unidentified. These data originate in a study of regulatory T cells in long-lasting Graves disease. Study-wide findings and caveats: Segments TRBV28, TRBJ1-2 and TRBJ2-5 showed preferential usage in persistent disease. Sample size was small, which may have lowered accuracy.

According to the study, TCR beta libraries were built with iRepertoire HTBI primers and CDR3-region Arm-PCR. MiXCR was run by TCRdb on the multiplex PCR reads, yielding one entry per CDR3 protein. The repertoire holds roughly 420,000 distinct CDR3 sequences, with around 17% as singletons. Time point denoted: newly diagnosed GD, antithyroid drugs for less than 3 months. Extracted RNA from PBMCs served as the source of the TCR library. All patients originated from an endocrinology department located in Xi'an, China. CDR1 is SGHDN, CDR2 FVKESK, per germline. This CDR3 has 12 amino acids. Trimming took off 0 bases at V and 4 bases at J, with 1 base between the two ends. This same sample was also part of a study on T cells in Graves' hyperthyroidism and ophthalmopathy. In that study: TCR CDR3 underwent first-round RT-PCR with the HTBI primer set.

The chain has TRBV14 and TRBJ1-5; D is unresolved. This specimen was peripheral blood mononuclear cells (PBMCs), taken at new diagnosis, from a patient treated with antithyroid drugs. This TCR was recovered from a young woman with Graves disease. CDR3 sequence (DNA): TGTGCCAGCAGCCAAGATAATCAGCCCCAGCATTTT. It codes for CASSQDNQPQHF. Full variable domain (remainder filled in from reference TRBV14 and TRBJ1-5): EAGVTQFPSHSVIEKGQTVTLRCDPISGHDNLYWYRRVMGKEIKFLLHFVKESKQDESGMPNNRFLAERTGGTYSTLKVQPAELEDSGVYFCASSQDNQPQHFGDGTRLSIL.